Sequencing of this T cell receptor (beta chain) was carried out in a study of T cells in localized non-small cell lung cancer. Germline values: CDR1 MDHEN, CDR2 SYDVKM. CDR3 length equals 13 residues. The V and J ends lost 7 bases and 7 bases respectively, with 15 bases between them. The method was immunoSEQ multiplex PCR; TCRdb's version includes in-frame clones alone and lacks a portion of them. The repertoire holds some 56,000 clones, with roughly 89% as singletons. Concerning this clone: Its antigen is as yet unknown.

Study observations and caveats: Uninvolved nearby lung showed the greatest T cell clonality, exceeding that found in tumor. Because researchers sequenced only one region of the tumor, heterogeneity is still possible. Blood T cell density predicted longer survival; adjacent-lung clonality, shorter. The appearance of a median roughly 58 of the top 100 tumor clones was seen in adjacent lung.

The chain recombines TRBV28 with TRBJ2-3; D gene unclear. The specimen comprised peripheral blood, sampled before any cancer treatment. This TCR came from a woman aged 40-70 years with stage I lung adenocarcinoma. The CDR3 loop is CASTGPPRHTQYF. The DNA of the CDR3 is TGTGCCAGCACCGGACCCCCTCGCCATACGCAGTATTTT.